This T cell receptor (beta chain) appears in the sequencing data of a study of OX40 agonist ivuxolimab in advanced cancers. Prior autoimmune disease or systemic immunosuppression barred patients. V was clipped by 3 bases and J by 1 base; unmatched bases: 11. Germline CDR1 reads SGHAT; CDR2 reads FQNNGV. This CDR3 has 17 residues. As to this clone: Its antigen is still unknown.

Overall study findings and caveats: More expanded clones were found, on average, in CD8+ than in CD4+ T cells. Partly responding patients at 0.1-3.0 mg/kg showed some of the smallest clonal expansion. At doses 0.1 to 3.0 mg/kg, CD4+ and CD8+ clones expanded.

Using immunoSEQ multiplex PCR, the repertoire was profiled, and TCRdb retains in-frame clones only, with some absent. Of about 49,000 clones listed, roughly 85% are singletons. The chain recombines TRBV11-2 with TRBJ2-5; TRBD2 aligns across 7 bases. The receptor was derived from an adult with an advanced solid tumor such as melanoma, head and neck, liver or kidney cancer. The sample in question was CD4+ or CD8+ T cells sorted from blood, obtained in a trial of the OX40 agonist ivuxolimab. The CDR3 reads CASSFVWGREGQETQYF. The CDR3 DNA reads as TGTGCCAGCAGCTTCGTTTGGGGAAGGGAGGGCCAAGAGACCCAGTACTTC.